This entry is about one T cell receptor beta chain. The CDR3 has 13 amino acids. V was clipped by 7 bases and J by 5 bases, with 13 bases between them. Germline assignment: CDR1 SGHNT and CDR2 YYREEE (reference sequence). TCRdb fed the RT-PCR reads into MiXCR, producing one record per CDR3 protein. The data contain 650,000 to 800,000 distinct CDR3 sequences, about 14% of them seen just once; the ten biggest clones take up roughly 4%. Sample: memory CD4+ T cells from blood. This sequence originates from a female donor in good health, serving as a healthy control. The chain is built from TRBV5-4 and TRBJ2-1; TRBD2 might be the D (6 bases). CDR3 DNA sequence: TGTGCCAGCGGCGGGACCGGAGACAATGAGCAGTTCTTC. Protein product: CASGGTGDNEQFF.